These T cell receptor beta chains were read from a single sample in a study of technical replicates of blood from a few donors. Data came from immunoSEQ multiplex PCR; TCRdb stores just in-frame clones and leaves some out. The sample includes 75,000 to 80,000 clones, 94% of them seen just once. Sequencing was carried out using T cells isolated from PBMCs. The receptor set was obtained from a human donor in good health. Both conserved end residues are part of each CDR3. Fields, in order: CDR3 protein, CDR3 DNA, clone size, J gene, V gene, D gene. The D gene is left open where the match is weak. Rows may omit the clone size; those that give it use once, few, many or a size class.

cdr3_aa: CASTLHIDNRDQQYF
cdr3_nt: TGTGCCAGCACCCTTCATATCGACAACCGGGATCAGCAGTACTTC
clone_size: .
j_call: TRBJ2-7
v_call: TRBV28
d_call: .

cdr3_aa: CASSVLAVGGELFF
cdr3_nt: TGTGCCAGCAGTGTACTAGCGGTTGGCGGGGAGCTGTTTTTT
clone_size: .
j_call: TRBJ2-2
v_call: TRBV2
d_call: TRBD2

cdr3_aa: CAWSVLAVSGRAGAYNEQFF
cdr3_nt: TGTGCCTGGAGTGTATTAGCGGTTAGCGGGAGGGCAGGAGCCTACAATGAGCAGTTCTTC
clone_size: .
j_call: TRBJ2-1
v_call: TRBV30
d_call: TRBD2

cdr3_aa: CASSLGLQGIYTEAFF
cdr3_nt: TGCGCCAGCAGCCTGGGACTACAGGGTATATACACTGAAGCTTTCTTT
clone_size: .
j_call: TRBJ1-1
v_call: TRBV5-1
d_call: .

cdr3_aa: CASTASSGNTIYF
cdr3_nt: TGTGCCAGCACCGCCAGCTCTGGAAACACCATATATTTT
clone_size: .
j_call: TRBJ1-3
v_call: TRBV7-9
d_call: .

cdr3_aa: CASSFDRHEQFF
cdr3_nt: TGTGCCAGCAGTTTTGACAGACATGAGCAGTTCTTC
clone_size: .
j_call: TRBJ2-1
v_call: TRBV28
d_call: .

cdr3_aa: CASSPRDKATGNQPQHF
cdr3_nt: TGTGCCAGCAGCCCAAGGGACAAGGCCACTGGCAATCAGCCCCAGCATTTT
clone_size: .
j_call: TRBJ1-5
v_call: TRBV7-2
d_call: .

cdr3_aa: CASSPVTSGGYEQYF
cdr3_nt: TGTGCCAGCTCACCTGTCACTAGCGGGGGATACGAGCAGTACTTC
clone_size: .
j_call: TRBJ2-7
v_call: TRBV18
d_call: TRBD2

cdr3_aa: CAGKEDPGNTIYF
cdr3_nt: TGTGCCGGCAAAGAGGATCCTGGAAACACCATATATTTT
clone_size: .
j_call: TRBJ1-3
v_call: TRBV6-6
d_call: .

cdr3_aa: CASSSQVVYGYTF
cdr3_nt: TGTGCCAGCAGTTCGCAGGTTGTCTATGGCTACACCTTC
clone_size: .
j_call: TRBJ1-2
v_call: TRBV2
d_call: .

cdr3_aa: CASTPEGGGNQPQHF
cdr3_nt: TGTGCCAGCACCCCTGAGGGCGGAGGGAATCAGCCCCAGCATTTT
clone_size: few
j_call: TRBJ1-5
v_call: TRBV28
d_call: .

cdr3_aa: CASSEHGGRAEAFF
cdr3_nt: TGCGCCAGCAGTGAGCATGGGGGGAGGGCTGAAGCTTTCTTT
clone_size: few
j_call: TRBJ1-1
v_call: TRBV10-1
d_call: .

cdr3_aa: CASSSGLSEAFF
cdr3_nt: TGTGCCAGCAGTTCAGGGTTGTCTGAAGCTTTCTTT
clone_size: .
j_call: TRBJ1-1
v_call: TRBV27
d_call: .